This section outlines one TCR beta chain sequence together with its context. Its antigen target is currently unknown. Per-nucleotide qualities are absent, and no much larger clonotype sits a single base away. The CDR3 goes from the cysteine to the phenylalanine over 16 residues. The entry retains the CDR3 DNA only, 48 bases that are in frame from base 1. The germline V end is reduced by 0 bases and the J end by 1 base; junction bases left unmatched: 3. CDR1 and CDR2, looked up from the germline V gene, are LGHNA and YNFKEQ. The data were obtained in a study of siplizumab effects on memory and regulatory T cells (dated by TCRdb to about 2019). The study in broad terms: The study looked at the effect of siplizumab, an anti-CD2 antibody, on alloreactive T-cell subsets in allogeneic mixed lymphocyte reactions made from human PBMCs. Findings and caveats that apply to the study as a whole: In reactions with siplizumab, an average of roughly 69% of mappable alloreactive CD4+ clones were Treg-derived, compared with 25% to 30% in control reactions. A naive or memory phenotype could not be assigned to roughly 80-97% of proliferating CD4+ or CD8+ clones. Because sequences at frequencies below about 10^-5 were poorly captured, only a minor fraction of alloreactive clones could be mapped back to unstimulated subsets. The cumulative frequency of alloreactive sequences traceable to unstimulated CD4+ memory T cells was significantly reduced by siplizumab. No functional confirmation was obtained for the suppressive function of proliferating Tregs from siplizumab cultures. Unstimulated naive T cells appeared to be more diverse than memory T cells, and naive cells seemed to make a substantial contribution to the alloresponse.

Receptor amplification or capture employed the immunoSEQ multiplex PCR assay. Each sample had 85,000 to 100,000 TCR templates assayed by the deep sequencing platform. Genomic DNA extracted from sorted T cells was used for TCRbeta CDR3 sequencing. On the study's bioinformatics: The R programming language was used for clonal analysis of TCRbeta CDR3 data. Alloreactive CD4+ and CD8+ clones were defined by comparing unstimulated samples with post-reaction CFSE-low samples. Regulatory or non-regulatory origin of alloreactive CD4+ clones was assigned by matching sequences to the sorted unstimulated Treg and non-Treg repertoires. Sourced from immuneACCESS, this table was stored by TCRdb with only in-frame sequences that have V and J called. A share of the clones is absent; for the studies checked, an unresolved V gene accounts for under half, and the remainder has no known explanation. The V and J calls and the clone size are those of that table, but D and trimming were determined from the DNA. The sample data list roughly 100,000 clones, and 80% to 95% of these were observed just once. The ten largest clonotypes hold around 1.1% of the sample.

TCRbeta CDR3 sequencing was performed on sorted unstimulated T cells and on proliferating T cells recovered from mixed lymphocyte reactions. Fresh whole blood from approximately ten HLA-typed healthy donors was used to isolate PBMCs. This receptor was taken from a human donor in good health. Recombination linked TRBV4-2 to TRBJ1-5, with 7 bases aligning to TRBD1. The sequenced material came from CD4+ T cells sorted from blood. For the CDR3, the sequence is CASSQDRDSSNQPQHF. Here is the DNA: TGTGCCAGCAGCCAAGATCGGGACAGCAGCAATCAGCCCCAGCATTTT.